The 30 T cell receptor beta chains below come from one sample, sequenced in a study of blood T cell repertoires in COVID-19. The data were produced by immunoSEQ multiplex PCR, yet TCRdb's version contains in-frame clones alone and is incomplete. The table includes more than 400,000 clones, about 90% detected once. The sequencing input was PBMCs or T cells enriched from blood (not recorded which). The source of these receptors is a man between 18 and 35 years old who had recovered from COVID-19.

Notes on this clone: The junction and the germline gene differ at one end; a read error may be behind it. The chain couples TRBV13 to TRBJ2-4, with 9 bases that match TRBD1. Germline V CDR1 and CDR2: PRHDT, FYEKMQ (reference sequence). The CDR3 has 15 residues. CDR3 protein: CASSLGGQGKNIQYF. CDR3 DNA: TGTGCCAGCAGCCTAGGAGGACAGGGGAAAAACATTCAGTACTTC. The complete variable domain, with remaining parts taken from reference TRBV13 and TRBJ2-4, reads AAGVIQSPRHLIKEKRETATLKCYPIPRHDTVYWYQQGPGQDPQFLISFYEKMQSDKGSIPDRFSAQQFSDYHSELNMSSLELGDSALYFCASSLGGQGKNIQYFGAGTRLSVL.

This sequence joins TRBV10-3 and TRBJ1-2, with 8 bases lining up with TRBD1. The CDR3 totals 15 residues. Germline CDR1 and CDR2: ENHRY and SYGVKD. The J segment lost 4 bases and the V segment lost 2 bases, leaving 6 bases of the junction unmatched. CDR3: CAISEVYRGTYGYTF. The CDR3, as DNA: TGTGCCATCAGTGAGGTCTACAGGGGGACCTATGGCTACACCTTC.

The chain employs TRBV5-4 and TRBJ1-2, with D possibly TRBD1 on 6 matching bases. Germline V lookup: CDR1 SGHNT, CDR2 YYREEE (reference sequence). CDR3 length equals 14 residues. Trimming stripped 3 bases from V and 8 bases from J, with 17 bases between. The CDR3 DNA reads TGTGCCAGCAGCTCAGAGAACCGAAGGGGGGGCTACACCTTC. It specifies CASSSENRRGGYTF. Together with reference TRBV5-4 and TRBJ1-2, the CDR3 gives the full variable domain: ETGVTQSPTHLIKTRGQQVTLRCSSQSGHNTVSWYQQALGQGPQFIFQYYREEENGRGNFPPRFSGLQFPNYSSELNVNALELDDSALYLCASSSENRRGGYTFGSGTRLTVV.

This clone was picked up one time. The chain recombines TRBV2 with TRBJ1-5; 9 nucleotides match TRBD1. Trimming removed 8 bases from V and 6 bases from J; junction bases left unmatched: 8. The CDR3 is 14 residues long. The germline V gene has CDR1 SNHLY and CDR2 FYNNEI. The CDR3 sequence is CASLDRGFGQPQHF. The CDR3 DNA sequence: TGTGCCAGCTTGGACAGGGGATTTGGTCAGCCCCAGCATTTT.

This clone was seen at least ten times. The junction shows a germline mismatch at one end, possibly a read error. The genes are TRBV7-9 and TRBJ1-3, with 9 bases fitting TRBD1. The germline gives CDR1 SEHNR, CDR2 FQNEAQ (reference sequence). The CDR3 covers 11 residues. The DNA for the CDR3 is TGTGCCAGCAGCCTTAGGTGGGACAGGGATTTT. Protein: CASSLRWDRDF.

The chain carries TRBV13 and TRBJ2-1; 9 bases are shared with TRBD2. The CDR3 is 13 amino acids. V lost 6 bases, J lost 8 bases, and 5 bases stayed unmatched. Looked up from germline, CDR1 is PRHDT and CDR2 is FYEKMQ (reference sequence). The CDR3 sequence: CASRSIAGDEQFF. The CDR3, as DNA: TGTGCCAGCAGATCAATAGCGGGAGATGAGCAGTTCTTC.

The chain carries TRBV19 and TRBJ1-3; D uncertain. The V gene lost 6 bases and the J gene lost 0 bases, with 6 bases spanning the gap. From germline, CDR1 is LNHDA and CDR2 SQIVND (reference sequence). The CDR3 runs 13 residues. The CDR3 DNA sequence: TGTGCCAGTAGCGCCTACTCTGGAAACACCATATATTTT. It yields the protein CASSAYSGNTIYF.

This rearrangement joins TRBV4-1 to TRBJ2-3, with TRBD2 as a possible D gene (5 bases). Germline CDR1 reads MGHRA; CDR2 reads YSYEKL. The CDR3 runs to 14 residues. The V gene lost 3 bases and the J gene lost 2 bases, with 9 bases spanning the gap. The DNA for the CDR3 is TGCGCCAGCAGCCATCTTCTAGCCACAGATACGCAGTATTTT. This sequence encodes CASSHLLATDTQYF.

V and J are TRBV29-1 and TRBJ1-3, with a tentative D call TRBD1 (5 bases). V lost 6 bases and J 0 bases, leaving 15 bases between the germline ends. CDR1 is SQVTM, CDR2 ANQGSEA, per germline. This CDR3 is 15 amino acids long. CDR3 amino acids: CSVSDRPSSGNTIYF. The CDR3 DNA reads as TGCAGCGTGTCTGACAGACCCAGCTCTGGAAACACCATATATTTT.

This chain uses TRBV5-6 with TRBJ2-7, with D unresolved. V was trimmed by 2 bases and J by 6 bases, leaving 9 bases between them. Germline values: CDR1 SGHDT, CDR2 YYEEEE. The CDR3 runs to 12 residues. The CDR3 sequence: CASSFQFSEQYF. The CDR3 DNA reads TGTGCCAGCAGCTTCCAGTTCTCCGAGCAGTACTTC.

The chain is built from TRBV19 and TRBJ1-3; possible D gene TRBD1, 5 bases. From germline, CDR1 is LNHDA and CDR2 SQIVND (reference sequence). V lost 10 bases, J lost 4 bases, and 17 bases lay in between. The CDR3 runs 14 residues. The CDR3 is CATSTGVGGNTIYF. The CDR3 region has the DNA TGTGCCACCTCGACGGGGGTAGGAGGAAACACCATATATTTT. Complete variable domain (other parts from reference TRBV19 and TRBJ1-3): DGGITQSPKYLFRKEGQNVTLSCEQNLNHDAMYWYRQDPGQGLRLIYYSQIVNDFQKGDIAEGYSVSREKKESFPLTVTSAQKNPTAFYLCATSTGVGGNTIYFGEGSWLTVV.

The CDR3 nucleotides read TGTGCCAGCAGCTTACTAGCTGTCCGTTCCTACAATGAGCAGTTCTTC. It specifies CASSLLAVRSYNEQFF. The V gene is TRBV7-3, the J gene TRBJ2-1; the D gene is possibly TRBD2 (5 bases). The CDR3 spans 16 residues. The germline V gene encodes CDR1 SGHTA and CDR2 FQGTGA. The germline V and J ends were trimmed by 2 bases and 1 base, with 12 bases remaining between them.

The rearrangement links TRBV6-5 to TRBJ1-2, with TRBD1 as a possible D gene (6 bases). This CDR3 comprises 13 residues. Germline values: CDR1 MNHEY, CDR2 SVGAGI. Trimming cost V 7 bases and J 2 bases, with 11 bases left between them. The CDR3 reads CASNRGANYGYTF. Here the CDR3 DNA reads TGTGCCAGCAATCGGGGGGCGAACTATGGCTACACCTTC.

The V gene is TRBV7-3, the J gene TRBJ2-3, with D hard to call. CDR1 is SGHTA and CDR2 is FQGTGA in the germline V gene. The CDR3 sequence is 13 residues long. Trimming shortened V by 2 bases and J by 7 bases, and 10 bases separated the two germline ends. The CDR3 DNA sequence: TGTGCCAGCAGCTTATCGCAGTCCAATACGCAGTATTTT. Its protein product is CASSLSQSNTQYF.

The CDR3, as DNA: TGCAGCGTTGAAGGCAGGGGGCGCGCCTATGGCTACACCTTC. Amino acids: CSVEGRGRAYGYTF. The V and J genes are TRBV29-1 and TRBJ1-2; 8 nucleotides agree with TRBD1. The V gene end was trimmed by 1 base and the J gene end by 4 bases; junction bases not matched to a gene: 5. Germline lookup yields CDR1 SQVTM and CDR2 ANQGSEA. This CDR3 contains 14 residues.

Points on this clone: This CDR3 is also generated by other DNA sequences in the sample. The genes are TRBV6-5 and TRBJ2-7, with TRBD2 matching 10 bases. CDR3 length: 14 residues. Germline V gene sequence: CDR1 MNHEY, CDR2 SVGAGI. The junction had 3 bases not matched to a gene; V was cut back by 5 bases and J by 2 bases. In nucleotides, the CDR3 is TGTGCCAGCAGTCGACTAGCGGGTGCCTACGAGCAGTACTTC. Translation: CASSRLAGAYEQYF.

The rearrangement uses TRBV5-1 and TRBJ2-3, with 12 positions matching TRBD2. V dropped 2 bases and J dropped 4; count of bases not matched to a gene: 8. CDR1 SGHRS and CDR2 YFSETQ come from the germline V gene. The CDR3 is 17 residues long. CDR3 amino acids: CASSLLAGGTKADTQYF. The CDR3 DNA follows: TGCGCCAGCAGCTTACTAGCGGGAGGAACCAAGGCAGATACGCAGTATTTT. Combining the CDR3 with reference TRBV5-1 and TRBJ2-3 gives the whole variable domain KAGVTQTPRYLIKTRGQQVTLSCSPISGHRSVSWYQQTPGQGLQFLFEYFSETQRNKGNFPGRFSGRQFSNSRSEMNVSTLELGDSALYLCASSLLAGGTKADTQYFGPGTRLTVL.

On this clone itself: At one end the junction does not follow the germline gene, possibly because of a read error. This sequence joins TRBV5-1 and TRBJ2-1; 10 bases agree with TRBD1. The length of the CDR3 is 15 residues. Germline loops: CDR1 SGHRS, CDR2 YFSETQ. As DNA, the CDR3 is TGCGCCAGCATCTTGAGGGACAGGGGTGGCAATGAGCAGTTCTTC. Translation gives CASILRDRGGNEQFF.

This chain uses TRBV5-1 with TRBJ1-2; 7 bases match TRBD1. The CDR3 runs 14 residues. V gave up 4 bases and J gave up 7 bases; unmatched junction bases: 10. The germline CDR1 and CDR2 sequences are SGHRS and YFSETQ. DNA for the CDR3: TGCGCCAGCAGCAGAACAGGGGAGCCCTTTGGCTACACCTTC. Translation: CASSRTGEPFGYTF.

The CDR3 DNA sequence: TGTGCCAGCAGTGGACTAGCTGCGAACACCGGGGAGCTGTTTTTT. This translates into CASSGLAANTGELFF. The chain has TRBV2 and TRBJ2-2, with 7 bases fitting TRBD2. The CDR3 is 15 amino acids. From germline, CDR1 is SNHLY and CDR2 FYNNEI. V lost 4 bases to trimming and J lost 0 bases; unmatched junction nucleotides: 2.

The chain recombines TRBV3-1 (or the pseudogene TRBV3-2) with TRBJ1-3; 7 nucleotides match TRBD1. The CDR3 totals 15 residues. Germline CDR1 and CDR2: LGHDT and YNNKEL (reference sequence). With 3 bases clipped from V and 0 bases from J, the junction kept 2 bases outside the gene matches. This CDR3 reads CASSQTGNSGNTIYF. The CDR3 DNA reads TGTGCCAGCAGCCAGACAGGGAACTCTGGAAACACCATATATTTT.

The chain links TRBV12-3 or TRBV12-4 to TRBJ1-2; the D gene is possibly TRBD1 (6 bases). The V and J ends lost 1 base and 8 bases respectively, with 8 bases between them. This CDR3 is built from 12 residues. The chain's CDR3 is CASSLGQAGYTF. The CDR3 DNA reads TGTGCCAGCAGTTTAGGACAGGCCGGCTACACCTTC.

This chain links TRBV15 with TRBJ1-1; weak D call: TRBD1 (6 bases). Trimming took 4 bases from V and 6 from J, leaving 15 bases between them. This CDR3 region has 14 residues. Per the germline V gene, CDR1 is LNHNV and CDR2 is YYDKDF (reference sequence). The CDR3 protein is CATSTHREVPEAFF. CDR3 nucleotide sequence: TGTGCCACCAGCACCCACAGGGAAGTCCCTGAAGCTTTCTTT. Filled out from reference TRBV15 and TRBJ1-1, the complete variable domain reads DAMVIQNPRYQVTQFGKPVTLSCSQTLNHNVMYWYQQKSSQAPKLLFHYYDKDFNNEADTPDNFQSRRPNTSFCFLDIRSPGLGDTAMYLCATSTHREVPEAFFGQGTRLTVV.

DNA of the CDR3: TGTGCCAGCAGTTTCCGACTAGCGGGAAGGATTGAGCAGTTCTTC. Amino acids: CASSFRLAGRIEQFF. The gene calls are TRBV27 and TRBJ2-1; 11 nucleotides agree with TRBD2. From germline, CDR1 is MNHEY and CDR2 SMNVEV (reference sequence). The CDR3 covers 15 residues. V was clipped by 3 bases and J by 9 bases; unmatched bases: 7.

Relative to its sample, this clone is medium-sized. Distinct nucleotide sequences in the sample also encode this CDR3. The chain joins TRBV6-1 to TRBJ2-1, with 10 bases fitting TRBD2. Germline-derived CDR1 and CDR2 are MNHNS and SASEGT. With 0 bases clipped from V and 6 bases from J, the junction kept 2 bases outside the gene matches. This CDR3 has 15 amino acids. The DNA for the CDR3 is TGTGCCAGCAGTGAAGCAGCGGGGGGGCCCAATGAGCAGTTCTTC. Translating it yields CASSEAAGGPNEQFF.

The gene calls are TRBV14 and TRBJ1-2, with D possibly matching TRBD1 (6 bases). Germline CDR1 SGHDN, CDR2 FVKESK. Trimming cost V 2 bases and J 4 bases, with 23 bases left between them. The CDR3 spans 18 residues. The CDR3 region has the DNA TGTGCCAGCAGCCAATACCCCAGACTTAATACAGGGCCCTATGGCTACACCTTC. Encoded protein: CASSQYPRLNTGPYGYTF.

The rearrangement uses TRBV13 and TRBJ2-7; TRBD2 matches 8 bases. The CDR3 has 15 amino acids. Germline CDR1 and CDR2: PRHDT and FYEKMQ (reference sequence). With V trimmed by 2 bases and J by 5 bases, 8 bases remained unmatched. DNA of the CDR3: TGTGCCAGCAGCTTACGGGGGGGGCGGGGTCACGAGCAGTACTTC. It codes for CASSLRGGRGHEQYF.

The chain has TRBV6-2 or TRBV6-3 and TRBJ1-3; tentative D call: TRBD1 (5 bases). CDR1 is MNHEY, CDR2 SVGEGT, per germline. The ends were cut back, 7 bases at V and 6 bases at J, with 22 bases in the middle. This CDR3 has 16 amino acids. CDR3 in amino acids: CASTPGPGRGENTIYF. The CDR3 region has the DNA TGTGCCAGCACCCCCGGCCCGGGACGGGGGGAAAACACCATATATTTT.

The rearrangement links TRBV6-1 to TRBJ1-2; possibly TRBD1 for D (6 bases). V lost 2 bases and J 5 bases, leaving 12 bases between the germline ends. Germline V gene data show CDR1 as MNHNS and CDR2 as SASEGT. The CDR3 runs to 14 residues. The CDR3 nucleotides read TGTGCCAGCAGTGAAATCCCAGGGGTGTATGGCTACACCTTC. Its protein product is CASSEIPGVYGYTF.

The table lists this clone with a few counts. V is TRBV10-1 and J is TRBJ2-1, with 7 positions matching TRBD2. J lost 5 bases, V lost 2 bases, and 9 bases had no gene match. This CDR3 comprises 16 residues. Per germline, CDR1 WNHNN and CDR2 SYGVQD (reference sequence). The CDR3 sequence: CASSENGLGRDNEQFF. The CDR3 DNA is TGCGCCAGCAGTGAGAACGGACTAGGGAGGGACAATGAGCAGTTCTTC.